Each of the 13 T cell receptor beta chains below was sequenced from the same sample in a study of early T cells in non-severe SARS-CoV-2 infection. TCRdb re-called the 5' RACE reads through MiXCR, storing one row per CDR3 protein. This table holds some 62,000 distinct CDR3 sequences, roughly a tenth found once. Sequencing used whole blood. Receptor source: an adult who was a healthcare worker with PCR-confirmed SARS-CoV-2 infection or an uninfected control (not recorded which).

The chain employs TRBV3-1 and TRBJ2-3; no clear D gene. The V and J ends lost 5 bases and 0 bases respectively, with 6 bases between them. This CDR3 comprises 13 residues. The germline gives CDR1 LGHDT, CDR2 YNNKEL (reference sequence). This CDR3 is CASSKQSTDTQYF. CDR3 nucleotides: TGTGCCAGCAGCAAACAGAGCACAGATACGCAGTATTTT.

The rearrangement uses TRBV19 and TRBJ2-4, with D perhaps matching TRBD2 (6 bases). V dropped 3 bases and J dropped 0 bases, with 18 bases sitting between them. Germline-derived CDR1 and CDR2 are LNHDA and SQIVND (reference sequence). This CDR3 is built from 18 residues. This CDR3 is CASSIRLEALLAKNIQYF. The CDR3 nucleotides read TGTGCCAGTAGTATCCGACTAGAAGCCCTTCTAGCCAAAAACATTCAGTACTTC.

J is TRBJ2-1 and V is TRBV11-3; D might be TRBD2 (5 bases). The CDR3 extends over 15 amino acids. V was shortened by 1 base and J by 0 bases, with 7 bases between the two germline ends. CDR1 and CDR2 (germline): SGHNT, YENEEA. Here the CDR3 reads CASSLAGVSYNEQFF. CDR3 bases: TGTGCCAGCAGCTTAGCCGGGGTCTCCTACAATGAGCAGTTCTTC.

This clonotype was seen repeatedly, ten times or more. The chain recombines TRBV29-1 with TRBJ2-2; 7 nucleotides match TRBD1. The germline CDR1 and CDR2 sequences are SQVTM and ANQGSEA. V trimming: 4 bases; J trimming: 1 base; junction bases outside the gene matches: 3. This CDR3 has 14 amino acids. The CDR3 DNA is TGCAGCGTTGTAGGACAGGAGAACACCGGGGAGCTGTTTTTT. Amino acid sequence: CSVVGQENTGELFF.

This clonotype was counted only a few times. The rearrangement joins TRBV2 to TRBJ1-4; TRBD1 aligns across 9 bases. The CDR3 runs 16 residues. CDR1 is SNHLY and CDR2 is FYNNEI in the germline V gene. V lost 6 bases and J lost 8; bases outside the gene matches: 13. The CDR3 DNA reads TGTGCCAGCAGGATTTTCCACAGGGGGCGCCTCGAAAAACTGTTTTTT. Translating gives CASRIFHRGRLEKLFF.

This clonotype was seen only once. The chain recombines TRBV5-6 with TRBJ2-7; a possible D gene is TRBD1 (6 bases). Trimming removed 3 bases at V and 0 bases at J, with 16 bases between. The CDR3 contains 16 residues. Germline-derived CDR1 and CDR2 are SGHDT and YYEEEE. CDR3 amino acids: CASSSGDTGPSYEQYV. The CDR3 nucleotides read TGTGCCAGCAGCTCTGGAGACACAGGGCCCTCCTACGAGCAGTACGTC.

This clonotype has only a few counts. V usage is TRBV6-6 and J usage is TRBJ2-5; D is undetermined. V dropped 0 bases and J dropped 5 bases, with 4 bases sitting between them. The CDR3 sequence is 12 residues long. The V gene's germline CDR1 is MNHNY and CDR2 SVGAGI (reference sequence). The CDR3 region is CASSYSRETQYF. In DNA, the CDR3 is TGTGCCAGCAGTTACTCGAGGGAGACCCAGTACTTC.

The rearrangement links TRBV7-9 to TRBJ2-5; D gene ambiguous. CDR3 size: 13 residues. The V gene lost 5 bases and the J gene lost 0 bases, with 7 bases spanning the gap. Per the germline V gene, CDR1 is SEHNR and CDR2 is FQNEAQ (reference sequence). CDR3 residues: CASSPQYQETQYF. The CDR3 bases are TGTGCCAGCAGCCCCCAGTACCAAGAGACCCAGTACTTC.

This clonotype is a singleton in its sample. This chain joins TRBV6-9 and TRBJ2-5; TRBD1 matches 7 bases. The CDR3 is 17 amino acids. Germline CDR1 MNHGY, CDR2 SVAAGI. The ends lost 9 bases at V and 1 base at J; junction bases unmatched: 17. CDR3 protein: CARKETRDSGCQETQYF. DNA for the CDR3: TGTGCCAGGAAAGAAACTCGGGACAGTGGATGCCAAGAGACCCAGTACTTC.

The table lists this clonotype with many counts. The rearrangement joins TRBV7-2 to TRBJ2-2; the match to TRBD2 covers 9 bases. CDR3 length: 16 amino acids. V dropped 0 bases and J dropped 7; count of bases not matched to a gene: 6. CDR1 is SGHTA and CDR2 is FQGNSA in the germline V gene. The CDR3 region has the DNA TGTGCCAGCAGCTTAGCTGGCGGGGGGGCGATCGGGGAGCTGTTTTTT. Its protein is CASSLAGGGAIGELFF.

This clonotype was recorded many times. This chain joins TRBV6-6 and TRBJ2-5, with D possibly TRBD2 on 6 matching bases. Trimming shortened V by 9 bases and J by 7 bases, and 18 bases separated the two germline ends. Germline loops: CDR1 MNHNY, CDR2 SVGAGI (reference sequence). This CDR3 has 13 residues. CDR3 in amino acids: CASSGEQFPTQYF. CDR3 DNA: TGTGCCAGTTCGGGGGAGCAGTTTCCGACCCAGTACTTC.

This chain uses TRBV9 with TRBJ2-3, with TRBD2 identical over 11 bases. J gave up 5 bases and V 4 bases, and 9 bases lay outside the gene matches. Germline lookup yields CDR1 SGDLS and CDR2 YYNGEE. This CDR3 is 16 amino acids long. The CDR3 is CASSKTSGVSGDTQYF. The CDR3 DNA follows: TGTGCCAGCAGCAAGACTAGCGGGGTTTCGGGAGATACGCAGTATTTT.

This clonotype was counted at least ten times. V gene TRBV7-6 combines with J gene TRBJ1-1; perhaps TRBD1 as D (6 bases). CDR3 length: 13 residues. The V end lost 4 bases, the J end lost 4 bases, and 10 bases lay between the germline ends. The germline V gene has CDR1 SGHVS and CDR2 FNYEAQ. The CDR3 DNA reads as TGTGCCAGCAGCTCAGGACAGACCACTGAAGCTTTCTTT. It translates to CASSSGQTTEAFF.